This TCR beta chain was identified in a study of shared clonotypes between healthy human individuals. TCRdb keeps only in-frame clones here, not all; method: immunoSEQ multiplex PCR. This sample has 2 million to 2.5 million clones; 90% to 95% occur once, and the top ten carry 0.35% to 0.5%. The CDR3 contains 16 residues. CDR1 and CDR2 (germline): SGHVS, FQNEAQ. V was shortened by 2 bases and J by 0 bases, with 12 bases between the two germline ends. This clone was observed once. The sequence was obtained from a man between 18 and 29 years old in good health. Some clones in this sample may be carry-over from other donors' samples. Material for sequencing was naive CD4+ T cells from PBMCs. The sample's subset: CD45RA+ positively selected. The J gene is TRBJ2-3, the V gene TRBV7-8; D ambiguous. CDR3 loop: CASSLKGPTSTDTQYF. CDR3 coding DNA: TGTGCCAGCAGCTTAAAAGGGCCTACGAGCACAGATACGCAGTATTTT.